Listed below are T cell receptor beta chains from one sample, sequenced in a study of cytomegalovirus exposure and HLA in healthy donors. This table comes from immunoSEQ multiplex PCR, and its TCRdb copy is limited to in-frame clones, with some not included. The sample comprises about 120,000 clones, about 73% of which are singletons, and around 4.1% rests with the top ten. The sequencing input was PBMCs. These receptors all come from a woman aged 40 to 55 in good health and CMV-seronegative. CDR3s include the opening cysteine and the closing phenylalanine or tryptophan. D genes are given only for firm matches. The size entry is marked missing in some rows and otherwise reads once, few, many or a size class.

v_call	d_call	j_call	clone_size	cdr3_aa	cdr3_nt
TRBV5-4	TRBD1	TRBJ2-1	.	CASSLTGGSYNEQFF	TGTGCCAGCAGCTTGACAGGGGGCTCCTACAATGAGCAGTTCTTC
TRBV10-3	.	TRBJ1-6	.	CGATARSYNSPLHF	TGTGGGGCAACCGCCCGATCCTATAATTCACCCCTCCACTTT
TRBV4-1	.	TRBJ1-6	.	CASSQEAGPNSPLHF	TGCGCCAGCAGCCAAGAGGCAGGCCCTAATTCACCCCTCCACTTT
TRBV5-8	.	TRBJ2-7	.	CASSGSSYEQYF	TGTGCCAGCAGCGGTAGCTCCTACGAGCAGTACTTC
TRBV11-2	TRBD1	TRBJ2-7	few	CASSRGQGDNEQYF	TGTGCCAGCAGCCGTGGGCAGGGGGATAACGAGCAGTACTTC
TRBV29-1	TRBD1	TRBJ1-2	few	CSVAGGQGKIYGYTF	TGCAGCGTTGCGGGTGGACAGGGAAAGATCTATGGCTACACCTTC
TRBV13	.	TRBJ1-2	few	CASSQGGAVGYYGYTF	TGTGCCAGCAGCCAAGGGGGTGCGGTGGGGTACTATGGCTACACCTTC
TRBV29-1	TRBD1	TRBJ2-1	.	CSVKETGWKEQFF	TGCAGCGTTAAGGAGACAGGGTGGAAGGAGCAGTTCTTC
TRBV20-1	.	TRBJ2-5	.	CTMTDQETQYF	TGCACCATGACAGACCAAGAGACCCAGTACTTC
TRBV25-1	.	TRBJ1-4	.	CASSEPRGGAKLFF	TGTGCCAGCAGTGAACCCAGGGGAGGGGCAAAACTGTTTTTT
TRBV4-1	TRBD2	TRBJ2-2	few	CASSLRGSGTGTGELFF	TGCGCCAGCAGCCTCCGTGGTAGCGGGACCGGCACCGGGGAGCTGTTTTTT
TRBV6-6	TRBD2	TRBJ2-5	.	CASSAGLAGVGTQYF	TGTGCCAGCAGTGCAGGACTAGCGGGAGTGGGGACCCAGTACTTC
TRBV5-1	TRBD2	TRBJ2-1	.	CASRYSSGSSYNEQFF	TGCGCCAGCAGATATTCTAGCGGCAGCTCCTACAATGAGCAGTTCTTC
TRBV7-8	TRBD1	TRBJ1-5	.	CASSLEFGTATLGNQPQHF	TGTGCCAGCAGCTTAGAGTTCGGGACAGCCACTTTGGGCAATCAGCCCCAGCATTTT
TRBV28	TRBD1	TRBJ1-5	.	CASRPPGQELSNQPQHF	TGTGCCAGCAGGCCCCCTGGACAGGAACTTAGTAATCAGCCCCAGCATTTT
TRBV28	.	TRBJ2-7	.	CASSRLGAGRTDEQYF	TGTGCCAGCAGTCGGCTGGGGGCAGGACGAACCGACGAGCAGTACTTC
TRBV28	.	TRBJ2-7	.	CASSLQIPYEQYF	TGTGCCAGCAGTTTGCAGATCCCCTACGAGCAGTACTTC
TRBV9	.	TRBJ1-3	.	CASSVDGSSGNTIYF	TGTGCCAGCAGCGTAGATGGGAGCTCTGGAAACACCATATATTTT
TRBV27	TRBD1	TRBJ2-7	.	CASSPGQAYEQYF	TGTGCCAGCAGTCCGGGACAGGCCTACGAGCAGTACTTC
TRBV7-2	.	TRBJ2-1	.	CASSLAWTWGDEQFF	TGTGCCAGCAGCTTAGCCTGGACGTGGGGGGATGAGCAGTTCTTC
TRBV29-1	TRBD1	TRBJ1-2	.	CSVEQGAGGYTF	TGCAGCGTTGAACAGGGGGCGGGTGGCTACACCTTC
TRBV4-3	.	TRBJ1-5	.	CASSQEAGSNQPQHF	TGCGCCAGCAGCCAAGAGGCAGGGAGCAATCAGCCCCAGCATTTT
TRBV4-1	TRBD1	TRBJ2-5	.	CASSRTGAGGETQYF	TGCGCCAGCAGCCGAACAGGGGCTGGCGGGGAGACCCAGTACTTC
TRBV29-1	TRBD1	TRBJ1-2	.	CSVEDPGQEYGYTF	TGCAGCGTTGAAGATCCGGGACAGGAATATGGCTACACCTTC
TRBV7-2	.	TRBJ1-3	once	CASSLNRLNTIYF	TGTGCCAGCAGCTTAAACCGACTAAACACCATATATTTT
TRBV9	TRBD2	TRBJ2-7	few	CASSVGGRAGEQYF	TGTGCCAGCAGCGTAGGTGGGAGGGCCGGTGAGCAGTACTTC
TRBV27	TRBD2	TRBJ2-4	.	CASSPGLGDIQYF	TGTGCCAGCAGTCCCGGACTAGGAGACATTCAGTACTTC
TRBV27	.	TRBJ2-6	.	CASSPRQQTLPGGSGANVLTF	TGTGCCAGCAGTCCAAGACAGCAAACGTTACCAGGGGGGTCTGGGGCCAACGTCCTGACTTTC
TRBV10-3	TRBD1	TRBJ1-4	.	CAIGGQGSGEKLFF	TGTGCCATCGGGGGACAGGGAAGTGGTGAAAAACTGTTTTTT
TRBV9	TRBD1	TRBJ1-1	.	CASSAQTGTSTEAFF	TGTGCCAGCAGCGCACAGACAGGGACTTCCACTGAAGCTTTCTTT
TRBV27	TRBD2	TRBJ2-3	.	CASSSSGGLSTDTQYF	TGTGCCAGCAGTTCCAGCGGGGGCCTCAGCACAGATACGCAGTATTTT
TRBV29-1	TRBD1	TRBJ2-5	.	CSVESRDRQETQYF	TGCAGCGTGGAGAGCCGGGACAGACAAGAGACCCAGTACTTC
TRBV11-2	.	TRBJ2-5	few	CASSPQGVETQYF	TGTGCCAGCAGCCCACAAGGGGTAGAGACCCAGTACTTC
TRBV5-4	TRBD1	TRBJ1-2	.	CASSSTGQSNYGYTF	TGTGCCAGCAGCTCGACAGGGCAATCTAACTATGGCTACACCTTC
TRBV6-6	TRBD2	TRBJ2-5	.	CASSKALAGAQETQYF	TGTGCCAGCAGCAAAGCTCTAGCGGGGGCCCAAGAGACCCAGTACTTC
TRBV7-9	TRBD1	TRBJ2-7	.	CASSLEGQGGSYEQYF	TGTGCCAGCAGCTTAGAGGGACAGGGTGGGAGTTACGAGCAGTACTTC
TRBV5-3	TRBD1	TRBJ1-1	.	CARSYAGGNSNTEAFF	TGTGCCAGAAGTTACGCAGGGGGCAACTCGAACACTGAAGCTTTCTTT
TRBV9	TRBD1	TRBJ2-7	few	CASSRRTGSYEQYF	TGTGCCAGCAGCAGACGGACAGGGTCCTACGAGCAGTACTTC
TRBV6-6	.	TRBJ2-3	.	CASRLLGAGLTDTQYF	TGTGCCAGCAGACTCCTTGGGGCGGGGCTAACAGATACGCAGTATTTT
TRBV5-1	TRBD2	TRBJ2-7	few	CASRGLAGNDEQYF	TGCGCCAGCAGGGGACTAGCGGGGAACGACGAGCAGTACTTC
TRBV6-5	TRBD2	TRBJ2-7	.	CASRQTGGYSYEQYF	TGTGCCAGCCGCCAGACGGGAGGGTACTCCTACGAGCAGTACTTC
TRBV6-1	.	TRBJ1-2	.	CASDPRVVNYGYTF	TGTGCCAGTGACCCCCGGGTGGTTAACTATGGCTACACCTTC
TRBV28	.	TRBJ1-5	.	CASSTPGGDNQPQHF	TGTGCCAGCAGCACGCCTGGCGGGGATAATCAGCCCCAGCATTTT
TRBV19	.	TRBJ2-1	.	CASSIGTASNEQFF	TGTGCCAGTAGTATAGGGACTGCCAGCAATGAGCAGTTCTTC
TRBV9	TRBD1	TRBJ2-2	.	CASSPRGTDTGELFF	TGTGCCAGCAGCCCCAGGGGGACAGACACCGGGGAGCTGTTTTTT
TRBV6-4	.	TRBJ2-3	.	CASSDPKIYTDTQYF	TGTGCCAGCAGTGATCCTAAAATATACACAGATACGCAGTATTTT
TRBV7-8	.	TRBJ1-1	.	CASSFQRQTEAFF	TGTGCCAGCAGCTTTCAACGACAGACTGAAGCTTTCTTT
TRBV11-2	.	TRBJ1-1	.	CASSLPQGYTEAFF	TGTGCCAGCAGCCTCCCACAGGGTTATACTGAAGCTTTCTTT
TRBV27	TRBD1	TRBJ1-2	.	CASSLSSGGANGYTF	TGTGCCAGCAGTTTATCTTCAGGGGGCGCGAATGGCTACACCTTC
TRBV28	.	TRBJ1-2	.	CASTEGEYGYTF	TGTGCCAGCACGGAAGGGGAATATGGCTACACCTTC
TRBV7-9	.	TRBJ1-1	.	CASSLEGPYTEAFF	TGTGCCAGCAGCTTAGAGGGGCCCTACACTGAAGCTTTCTTT
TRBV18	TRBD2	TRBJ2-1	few	CASSPVGRGAGNEQFF	TGTGCCAGCTCACCAGTAGGGCGGGGGGCCGGGAATGAGCAGTTCTTC
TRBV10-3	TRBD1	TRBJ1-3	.	CAISEQGAYGNTIYF	TGTGCCATCAGTGAACAGGGGGCTTATGGAAACACCATATATTTT
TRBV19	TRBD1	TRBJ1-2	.	CASSTGQGGYGYTF	TGTGCCAGTAGTACCGGACAGGGGGGCTATGGCTACACCTTC
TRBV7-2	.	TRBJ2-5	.	CASSKRVGVTQYF	TGTGCCAGTAGCAAGCGGGTTGGGGTGACCCAGTACTTC
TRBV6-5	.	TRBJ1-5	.	CASRLYSNQPQHF	TGTGCCAGCAGGCTCTATAGCAATCAGCCCCAGCATTTT
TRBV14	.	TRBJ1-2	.	CASSQTRADGYTF	TGTGCCAGCAGCCAAACGAGGGCAGATGGCTACACCTTC
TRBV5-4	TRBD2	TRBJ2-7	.	CASSLGGLTGGIYEQYF	TGTGCCAGCAGCTTGGGGGGACTGACGGGAGGGATTTACGAGCAGTACTTC
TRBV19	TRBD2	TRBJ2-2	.	CASSILGSGGRTGELFF	TGTGCCAGTAGTATACTGGGTAGCGGGGGGAGAACCGGGGAGCTGTTTTTT